Shown below are 2 T cell receptor beta chains from a single sample sequenced in a study of blood T cells in healthy people across ages. Primers used in a second PCR of roughly 6 to 11 cycles were a sample-barcoded 5' primer and a J-beta primer mix. Using its own MiXCR run on the 5' RACE reads, TCRdb lists one record per CDR3 protein. The data show about 1.5 million distinct CDR3 sequences, around 42% seen once. Sequencing was done on a sample of blood. The receptor set was obtained from a young woman in good health.

The chain couples TRBV3-1 to TRBJ1-1; 8 nucleotides match TRBD1. J gave up 5 bases and V 0 bases, and 11 bases lay outside the gene matches. The CDR3 sequence is 17 residues long. Germline assignment: CDR1 LGHDT and CDR2 YNNKEL (reference sequence). The CDR3 region has the DNA TGTGCCAGCAGCCAAGATCGAAAGACAGGGGCGGGGACTGAAGCTTTCTTT. Translated, it gives CASSQDRKTGAGTEAFF.

The J gene is TRBJ2-4, the V gene TRBV28; D tentatively fits TRBD1 or TRBD2 (5 bases each). With the DNA end fitting TRBJ2-7 better, the J assignment may be wrong. The V gene's germline CDR1 is MDHEN and CDR2 SYDVKM. The CDR3 is 15 amino acids. CDR3 sequence reads: CASSLFGQLVYEQYF. CDR3 bases: TGTGCCAGCAGTTTATTTGGACAACTAGTCTACGAGCAGTACTTC.